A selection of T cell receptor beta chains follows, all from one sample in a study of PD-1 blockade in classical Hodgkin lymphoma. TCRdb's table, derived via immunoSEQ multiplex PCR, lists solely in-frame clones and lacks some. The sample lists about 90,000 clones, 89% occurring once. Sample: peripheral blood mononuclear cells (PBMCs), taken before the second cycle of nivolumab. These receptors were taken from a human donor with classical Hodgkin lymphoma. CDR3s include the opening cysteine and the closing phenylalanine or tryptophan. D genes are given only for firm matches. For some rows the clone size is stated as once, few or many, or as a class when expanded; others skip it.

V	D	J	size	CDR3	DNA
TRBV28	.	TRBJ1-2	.	CASSLAQTVGGYTF	TGTGCCAGCAGTTTAGCCCAGACAGTTGGGGGCTACACCTTC
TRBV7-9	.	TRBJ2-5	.	CASSSNTGGQTQYF	TGTGCCAGCAGCTCGAATACCGGGGGGCAGACCCAGTACTTC
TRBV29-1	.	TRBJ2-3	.	CSVEGAVGVSTDTQYF	TGCAGCGTTGAAGGAGCGGTCGGGGTCAGCACAGATACGCAGTATTTT
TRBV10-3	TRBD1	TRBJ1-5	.	CAISGDGTGGFDQPQHF	TGTGCCATCAGTGGGGACGGGACAGGGGGCTTCGATCAGCCCCAGCATTTT
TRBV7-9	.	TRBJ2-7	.	CASMGSWGEQYF	TGTGCCAGCATGGGGTCCTGGGGCGAGCAGTACTTC
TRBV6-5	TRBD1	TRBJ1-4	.	CASSSPGGAEEKLFF	TGTGCCAGCAGTTCCCCAGGGGGTGCTGAAGAAAAACTGTTTTTT
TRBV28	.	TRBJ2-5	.	CASSLVGGETQYF	TGTGCCAGCAGCCTTGTCGGGGGAGAGACCCAGTACTTC
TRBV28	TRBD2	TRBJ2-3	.	CASSFGLAGGDTQYF	TGTGCCAGCAGTTTTGGGCTAGCGGGGGGTGATACGCAGTATTTT
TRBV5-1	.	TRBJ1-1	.	CASSLWGNTEAFF	TGCGCCAGCAGCTTGTGGGGTAACACTGAAGCTTTCTTT
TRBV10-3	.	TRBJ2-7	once	CAISEAYEQYF	TGTGCCATCAGTGAGGCCTACGAGCAGTACTTC
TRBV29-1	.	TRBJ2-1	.	CSVEDPNWRSYNEQFF	TGCAGCGTTGAAGATCCCAACTGGCGTTCTTACAATGAGCAGTTCTTC
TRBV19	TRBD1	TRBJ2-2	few	CASSRGQFANTGELFF	TGTGCCAGTAGTAGGGGACAGTTCGCGAACACCGGGGAGCTGTTTTTT
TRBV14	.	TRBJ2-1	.	CASRLKGGSYNEQFF	TGTGCCAGCAGACTTAAGGGGGGGTCCTACAATGAGCAGTTCTTC
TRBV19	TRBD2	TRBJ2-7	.	CASSSPSGGLSYEQYF	TGTGCCAGTAGTAGTCCTAGCGGGGGCCTCTCCTACGAGCAGTACTTC
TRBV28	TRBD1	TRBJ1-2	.	CASSYPTGGSYGYTF	TGTGCCAGCAGTTACCCGACAGGGGGAAGTTATGGCTACACCTTC
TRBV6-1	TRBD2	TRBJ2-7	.	CASGGEGYEQYF	TGTGCCAGCGGGGGGGAGGGGTACGAGCAGTACTTC
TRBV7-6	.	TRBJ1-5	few	CASSPGLANQPQHF	TGTGCCAGCAGCCCAGGACTCGCGAATCAGCCCCAGCATTTT
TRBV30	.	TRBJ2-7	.	CAWSGGWTYEQYF	TGTGCCTGGAGTGGGGGATGGACCTACGAGCAGTACTTC
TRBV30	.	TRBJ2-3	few	CAWSVTGPSTDTQYF	TGTGCCTGGAGTGTAACAGGTCCTAGCACAGATACGCAGTATTTT
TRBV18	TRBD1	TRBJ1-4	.	CASSRSPGQPVTNEKLFF	TGTGCCAGCTCACGTTCCCCGGGACAGCCCGTCACTAATGAAAAACTGTTTTTT
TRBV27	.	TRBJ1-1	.	CASSLMGTTEAFF	TGTGCCAGCAGTTTAATGGGGACCACTGAAGCTTTCTTT
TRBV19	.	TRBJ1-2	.	CASSIYWDSNGGYTF	TGTGCCAGTAGTATATATTGGGACTCAAACGGTGGCTACACCTTC
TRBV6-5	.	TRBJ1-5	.	CASRRNQPQHF	TGTGCCAGTAGGCGGAATCAGCCCCAGCATTTT
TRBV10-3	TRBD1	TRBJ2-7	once	CAISGTGPYEQYF	TGTGCCATCAGTGGGACAGGTCCCTACGAGCAGTACTTC
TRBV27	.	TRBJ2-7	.	CASSLYPRGVEQYF	TGTGCCAGCAGTTTATACCCCAGGGGAGTCGAGCAGTACTTC
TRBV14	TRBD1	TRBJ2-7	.	CASSQMTGAVHYEQYF	TGTGCCAGCAGCCAAATGACAGGGGCAGTTCACTACGAGCAGTACTTC
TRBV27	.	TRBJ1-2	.	CASSLDPNYGYTF	TGTGCCAGCAGTCTGGACCCTAACTATGGCTACACCTTC
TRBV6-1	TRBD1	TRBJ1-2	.	CASSEARDSQYYGYTF	TGTGCCAGCAGTGAAGCTAGGGACAGCCAGTACTATGGCTACACCTTC
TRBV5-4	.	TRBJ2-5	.	CASSFGVKETQYF	TGTGCCAGCAGCTTTGGCGTTAAAGAGACCCAGTACTTC
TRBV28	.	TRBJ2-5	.	CASSLWTEGQETQYF	TGTGCCAGCAGTTTATGGACAGAAGGACAAGAGACCCAGTACTTC
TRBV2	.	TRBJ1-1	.	CASSESRGSTEAFF	TGTGCCAGCAGTGAAAGTCGGGGGTCCACTGAAGCTTTCTTT
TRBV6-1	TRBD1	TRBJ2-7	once	CATSTGWIYEQYF	TGTGCCACCTCGACAGGGTGGATATACGAGCAGTACTTC
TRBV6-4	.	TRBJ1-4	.	CASSDSRDATNEKLFF	TGTGCCAGCAGTGACTCCCGGGACGCAACTAATGAAAAACTGTTTTTT
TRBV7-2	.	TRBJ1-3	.	CASSPGGSRSGNTIYF	TGTGCCAGCAGCCCAGGAGGTTCGCGCTCTGGAAACACCATATATTTT
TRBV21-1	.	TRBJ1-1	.	CASRGPGQGASAEAFF	TGTGCCAGCAGGGGACCGGGACAGGGGGCTTCTGCTGAAGCTTTCTTT
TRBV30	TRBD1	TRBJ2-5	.	CAWSVSGQLRETQYF	TGTGCCTGGAGTGTATCGGGACAGCTTCGAGAGACCCAGTACTTC
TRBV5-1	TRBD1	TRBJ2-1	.	CASSLGAGGAHNEQFF	TGCGCCAGCAGCTTGGGGGCAGGGGGCGCCCACAATGAGCAGTTCTTC
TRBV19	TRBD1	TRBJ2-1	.	CASSRPWQGAYNEQFF	TGTGCCAGTAGTAGACCCTGGCAGGGGGCGTACAATGAGCAGTTCTTC
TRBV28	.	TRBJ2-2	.	CASSFVDTGELFF	TGTGCCAGCAGTTTTGTGGACACCGGGGAGCTGTTTTTT
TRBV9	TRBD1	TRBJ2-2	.	CASSVVPRGQGGELFF	TGTGCCAGCAGCGTAGTACCCAGGGGGCAGGGCGGGGAGCTGTTTTTT
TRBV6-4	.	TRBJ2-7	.	CASSVGSGGDEQYF	TGTGCCAGCAGTGTTGGATCCGGCGGAGACGAGCAGTACTTC
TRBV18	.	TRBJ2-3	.	CASSFSVRGLGLHTQYF	TGTGCCAGCTCATTCTCGGTTCGGGGGCTGGGCCTACATACGCAGTATTTT
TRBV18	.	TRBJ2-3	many	CASSPSTSMTDTQYF	TGTGCCAGCTCACCGTCGACTAGTATGACAGATACGCAGTATTTT
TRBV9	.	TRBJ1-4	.	CASSVGGATNEKLFF	TGTGCCAGCAGCGTAGGCGGTGCAACTAATGAAAAACTGTTTTTT
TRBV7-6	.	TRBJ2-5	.	CASSLSPQETQYF	TGTGCCAGCAGCTTAAGTCCCCAAGAGACCCAGTACTTC
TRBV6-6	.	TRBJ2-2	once	CASRPGRTNTGELFF	TGTGCCAGCAGACCGGGGAGAACGAACACCGGGGAGCTGTTTTTT
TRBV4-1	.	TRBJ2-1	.	CASSKMDMMVYNEQFF	TGCGCCAGCAGCAAGATGGACATGATGGTATACAATGAGCAGTTCTTC
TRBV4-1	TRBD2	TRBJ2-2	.	CASSGAGGLAVTGELFF	TGCGCCAGCAGCGGGGCGGGCGGACTAGCAGTCACCGGGGAGCTGTTTTTT
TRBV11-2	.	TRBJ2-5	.	CASRRQWGFETQYF	TGTGCCAGCAGAAGACAATGGGGGTTCGAGACCCAGTACTTC
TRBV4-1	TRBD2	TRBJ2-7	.	CASSQEDLAVAIEQYF	TGCGCCAGCAGCCAAGAGGATCTAGCGGTCGCTATAGAGCAGTACTTC
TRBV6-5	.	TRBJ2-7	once	CASSTPRAFSYEQYF	TGTGCCAGCAGTACCCCCCGGGCCTTCTCCTACGAGCAGTACTTC